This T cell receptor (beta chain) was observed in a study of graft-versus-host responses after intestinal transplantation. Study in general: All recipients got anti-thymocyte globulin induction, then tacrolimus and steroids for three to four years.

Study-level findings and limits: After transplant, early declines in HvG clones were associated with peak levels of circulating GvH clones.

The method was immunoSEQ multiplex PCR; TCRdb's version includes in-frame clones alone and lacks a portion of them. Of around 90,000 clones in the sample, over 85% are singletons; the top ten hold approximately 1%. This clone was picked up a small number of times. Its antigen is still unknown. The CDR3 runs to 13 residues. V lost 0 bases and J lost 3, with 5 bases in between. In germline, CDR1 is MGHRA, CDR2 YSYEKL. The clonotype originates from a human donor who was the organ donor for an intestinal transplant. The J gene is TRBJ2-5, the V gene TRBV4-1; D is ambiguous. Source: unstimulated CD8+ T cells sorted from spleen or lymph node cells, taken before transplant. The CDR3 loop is CASSQDLEETQYF. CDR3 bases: TGCGCCAGCAGCCAAGATCTTGAAGAGACCCAGTACTTC.